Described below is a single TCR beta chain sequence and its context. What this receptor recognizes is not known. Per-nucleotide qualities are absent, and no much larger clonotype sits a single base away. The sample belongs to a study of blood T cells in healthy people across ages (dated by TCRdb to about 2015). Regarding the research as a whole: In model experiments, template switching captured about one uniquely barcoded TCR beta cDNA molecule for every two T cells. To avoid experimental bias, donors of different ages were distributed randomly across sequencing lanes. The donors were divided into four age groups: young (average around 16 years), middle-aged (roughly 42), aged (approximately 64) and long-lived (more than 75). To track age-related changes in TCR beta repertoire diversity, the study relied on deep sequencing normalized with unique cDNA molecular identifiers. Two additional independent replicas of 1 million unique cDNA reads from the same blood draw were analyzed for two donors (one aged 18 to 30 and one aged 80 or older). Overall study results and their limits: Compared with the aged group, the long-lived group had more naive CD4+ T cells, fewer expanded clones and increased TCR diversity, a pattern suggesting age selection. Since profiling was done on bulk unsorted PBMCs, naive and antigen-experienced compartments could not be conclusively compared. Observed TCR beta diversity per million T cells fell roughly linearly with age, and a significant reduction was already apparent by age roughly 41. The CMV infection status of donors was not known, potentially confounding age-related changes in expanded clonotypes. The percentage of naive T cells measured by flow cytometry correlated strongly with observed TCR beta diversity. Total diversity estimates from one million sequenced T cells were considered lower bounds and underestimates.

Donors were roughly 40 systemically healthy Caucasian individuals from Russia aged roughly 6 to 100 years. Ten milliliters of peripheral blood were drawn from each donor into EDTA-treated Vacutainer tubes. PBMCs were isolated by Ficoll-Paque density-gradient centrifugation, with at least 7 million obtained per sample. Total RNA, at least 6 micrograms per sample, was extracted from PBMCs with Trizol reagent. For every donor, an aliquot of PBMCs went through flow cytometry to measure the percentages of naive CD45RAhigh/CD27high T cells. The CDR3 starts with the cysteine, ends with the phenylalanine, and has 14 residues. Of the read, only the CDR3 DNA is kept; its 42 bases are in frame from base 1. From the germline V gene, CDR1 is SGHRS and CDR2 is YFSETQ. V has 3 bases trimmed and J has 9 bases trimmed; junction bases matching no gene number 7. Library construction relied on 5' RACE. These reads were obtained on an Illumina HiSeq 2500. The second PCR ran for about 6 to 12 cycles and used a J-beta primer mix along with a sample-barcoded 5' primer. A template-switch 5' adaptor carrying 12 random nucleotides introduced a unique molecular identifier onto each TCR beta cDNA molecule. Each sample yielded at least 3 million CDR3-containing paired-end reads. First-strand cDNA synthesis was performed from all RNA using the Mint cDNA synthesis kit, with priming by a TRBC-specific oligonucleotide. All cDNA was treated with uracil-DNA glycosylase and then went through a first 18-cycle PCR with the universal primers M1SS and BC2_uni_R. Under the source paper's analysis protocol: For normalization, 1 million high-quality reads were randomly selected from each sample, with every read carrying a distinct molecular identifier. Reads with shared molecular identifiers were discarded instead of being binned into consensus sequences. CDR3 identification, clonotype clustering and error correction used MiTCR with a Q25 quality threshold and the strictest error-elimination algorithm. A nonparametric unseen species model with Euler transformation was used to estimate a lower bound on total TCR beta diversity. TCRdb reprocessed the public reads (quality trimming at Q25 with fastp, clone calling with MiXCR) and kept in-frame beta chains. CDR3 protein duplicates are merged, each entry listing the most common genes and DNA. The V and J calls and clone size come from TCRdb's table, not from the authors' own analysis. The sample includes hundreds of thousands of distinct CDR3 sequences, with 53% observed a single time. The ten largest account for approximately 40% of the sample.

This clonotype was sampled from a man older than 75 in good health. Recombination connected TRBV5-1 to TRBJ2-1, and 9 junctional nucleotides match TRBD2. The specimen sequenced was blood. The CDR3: CASSSIAGVGEQFF. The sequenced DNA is TGCGCCAGCAGCTCAATAGCGGGAGTGGGTGAGCAGTTCTTC.